This T cell receptor (beta chain) comes out of a study of regulatory T cells in long-lasting Graves disease. General study points: Patients with persistent disease shared 2,700 or so public clonotypes, outpacing the roughly 970 shared by new patients.

This clonotype was seen a handful of times. The antigen is unknown. Trimming cost V 5 bases and J 3 bases; bases outside gene matches: 13. CDR1 and CDR2 (germline): SGHVS, FQNEAQ. This CDR3 comprises 17 residues. Time point denoted: newly diagnosed GD, antithyroid drugs for less than 3 months. The TCR library was made from RNA that had been extracted from PBMCs in TRIzol. The peripheral blood volume drawn was approximately 9 milliliters, and it was collected into EDTA tubes. TCR beta libraries were built with iRepertoire HTBI primers and Arm-PCR of CDR3 regions. TCRdb called the multiplex PCR reads again in MiXCR, with one record for every CDR3 protein. The table lists around 460,000 distinct CDR3 sequences, 11% to 15% of them singletons. These data were also reused for a study on T cells in Graves' hyperthyroidism and ophthalmopathy. That source reports: Hyperthyroidism was newly diagnosed in patients aged 18 to 65 (duration under 2 months).

This specimen consisted of peripheral blood mononuclear cells (PBMCs), obtained at new diagnosis, from a patient treated with antithyroid drugs. The V gene is TRBV7-8, the J gene TRBJ1-3, with TRBD1 matching 7 bases. The sequence derives from a woman between 50 and 59 years old with Graves disease. CDR3: CASSMRTGHSRGNTIYF. For the CDR3, the DNA is TGTGCCAGCAGCATGAGGACAGGCCACTCGCGTGGAAACACCATATATTTT. Variable domain in full (rest from reference TRBV7-8 and TRBJ1-3): GAGVSQSPRYKVAKRGQDVALRCDPISGHVSLFWYQQALGQGPEFLTYFQNEAQLDKSGLPSDRFFAERPEGSVSTLKIQRTQQEDSAVYLCASSMRTGHSRGNTIYFGEGSWLTVV.